This entry is about one T cell receptor beta chain. The source of the sample is a study of blood T cell repertoires in COVID-19. Study information: From T cells, B-cell-depleted T cells, or PBMCs came the material, which was cDNA or gDNA.

Original processing methods: It was from reference gene primer amplification that nucleated cell counts were estimated. Repertoires were generated with immunoSEQ multiplex PCR, while TCRdb's copy carries only in-frame clones and drops some. V and J calls and clone size are those listed in that table; D and trimming were worked out from the DNA. The data show about 250,000 clones, with roughly 80% seen just once and approximately 5% held by the top ten. V lost 5 bases, J lost 5 bases, and 19 bases lay in between. Germline CDR1 GTSNPN, CDR2 SVGIG (reference sequence). This CDR3 is built from 16 residues. Participant-reported clinical history was the basis for cohort assignment. Within 2 weeks before study entry, exposed participants met a COVID-19 case.

V usage is TRBV30 and J usage is TRBJ2-6, with a possible D match to TRBD2 (6 bases). The TCR originated in a middle-aged man who had been exposed to COVID-19. Sequenced material: PBMCs or T cells enriched from blood (not recorded which). CDR3 bases: TGTGCCTGGCGGGACGGGGGTTTATTGAGGGCCAACGTCCTGACTTTC. Translating it yields CAWRDGGLLRANVLTF.